The 11 T cell receptor beta chains below were found in one sample sequenced in a study of blood T cell repertoires in COVID-19. Profiling relied on immunoSEQ multiplex PCR, and the TCRdb table lists in-frame clones only, not all of them. The sample records tens of thousands of clones, about nine tenths being singletons. Sequenced material: peripheral blood. These receptors came from a man aged 60 to 75 with active or convalescent COVID-19.

The chain recombines TRBV11-2 with TRBJ1-1; TRBD1 is a possible D gene (6 bases). CDR1 and CDR2 (germline): SGHAT, FQNNGV. V was pared by 4 bases and J by 6 bases, with 21 bases between. This CDR3 contains 16 residues. The CDR3 DNA sequence: TGTGCCAGCAGCTCGACTCGGGGGGCAGGCCGGCCTGAAGCTTTCTTT. Encoded protein: CASSSTRGAGRPEAFF.

This sequence joins TRBV7-2 and TRBJ1-5; weak D call: TRBD1 (5 bases). The CDR3 length is 15 residues. The ends were cut back, 2 bases at V and 5 bases at J, with 13 bases in the middle. Germline V lookup: CDR1 SGHTA, CDR2 FQGNSA. The chain's CDR3 is CASSLPGGIDQPQHF. The CDR3 DNA follows: TGTGCCAGCAGCTTACCCGGGGGGATCGATCAGCCCCAGCATTTT.

The count of this clone is one. V is TRBV3-1 (or the pseudogene TRBV3-2) and J is TRBJ2-7; D is perhaps TRBD2 (6 bases). There are 14 residues in the CDR3. The germline V gene encodes CDR1 LGHDT and CDR2 YNNKEL (reference sequence). V shed 3 bases and J shed 3 bases, with 12 bases lying between them. The DNA for the CDR3 is TGTGCCAGCAGCCAGGGACGGGGAGGCTACGAGCAGTACTTC. This sequence encodes CASSQGRGGYEQYF.

The chain is built from TRBV11-2 and TRBJ1-1, with TRBD1 as a possible D gene (5 bases). Deletions cut 1 base from V and 3 bases from J, with 9 bases between. The germline V gene encodes CDR1 SGHAT and CDR2 FQNNGV. This CDR3 has 14 residues. The CDR3 DNA reads as TGTGCCAGCAGCTTAGCCGGAGGGGACACTGAAGCTTTCTTT. It encodes CASSLAGGDTEAFF.

The chain couples TRBV28 to TRBJ1-2, with TRBD1 matching over 7 bases. The CDR3 extends over 15 amino acids. Germline V gives CDR1 MDHEN, CDR2 SYDVKM. The V gene end was trimmed by 6 bases and the J gene end by 8 bases; junction bases not matched to a gene: 15. The CDR3 DNA is TGTGCCAGCAGCTCCCTCTTGAGGACAGGATGGGGCTACACCTTC. This encodes CASSSLLRTGWGYTF.

The chain combines TRBV10-3 with TRBJ1-2; D gene uncertain. The germline V gene encodes CDR1 ENHRY and CDR2 SYGVKD. V gave up 0 bases and J gave up 6 bases, with 8 bases separating them. CDR3 size: 13 residues. CDR3 loop: CAISESGVDGYTF. The CDR3 DNA reads as TGTGCCATCAGTGAGTCCGGGGTGGATGGCTACACCTTC.

J is TRBJ1-1 and V is TRBV2; the D gene is possibly TRBD1 (5 bases). V was clipped by 3 bases and J by 3 bases, with 14 bases between them. Germline V gene data show CDR1 as SNHLY and CDR2 as FYNNEI. This CDR3 spans 15 amino acids. CDR3 coding DNA: TGTGCCAGCAGTGACGGGGGGGTGGAGGACACTGAAGCTTTCTTT. Translating gives CASSDGGVEDTEAFF.

This chain connects TRBV7-9 to TRBJ1-1; 12 bases agree with TRBD1. This CDR3 is 18 amino acids long. Losses at the gene ends were 5 bases for V and 3 bases for J; bases not matched to a gene: 13. CDR1 and CDR2 (germline): SEHNR, FQNEAQ (reference sequence). This CDR3 reads CASSRSGTGGLIYTEAFF. CDR3 DNA: TGTGCCAGCAGCCGGTCCGGGACAGGGGGCCTTATTTACACTGAAGCTTTCTTT. The variable domain in full, with the rest retrieved from reference TRBV7-9 and TRBJ1-1, is DTGVSQNPRHKITKRGQNVTFRCDPISEHNRLYWYRQTLGQGPEFLTYFQNEAQLEKSRLLSDRFSAERPKGSFSTLEIQRTEQGDSAMYLCASSRSGTGGLIYTEAFFGQGTRLTVV.

The chain recombines TRBV3-1 (or the pseudogene TRBV3-2) with TRBJ2-5; TRBD1 matches at 11 bases. The V gene's germline CDR1 is LGHDT and CDR2 YNNKEL (reference sequence). V dropped 5 bases and J dropped 5; count of bases not matched to a gene: 4. This CDR3 is built from 14 residues. The CDR3 protein is CASSTDRGLETQYF. CDR3 in DNA: TGTGCCAGCAGCACGGACAGGGGGCTGGAGACCCAGTACTTC.

In DNA form, the CDR3 reads TGTGCCAGCAGCCCCGGACAGAACTATGGCTACACCTTC. It is translated as CASSPGQNYGYTF. The rearrangement links TRBV28 to TRBJ1-2; D might be TRBD1 (6 bases). Trimming pared 6 bases from V and 2 bases from J, leaving 10 bases between. Germline V gene data show CDR1 as MDHEN and CDR2 as SYDVKM. CDR3 length equals 13 residues.

V and J are TRBV10-3 and TRBJ2-5; D gene unclear. The germline V gene has CDR1 ENHRY and CDR2 SYGVKD. V was pared by 0 bases and J by 12 bases, with 14 bases between. The CDR3 covers 13 residues. The CDR3 region has the DNA TGTGCCATCAGTGAGTCGACACAGAGCCCCGAGTACTTC. It yields the protein CAISESTQSPEYF.